The clone carrying this TCR beta chain was observed a few times. What it binds is not known. This sample was included in a study of T cells in Graves' hyperthyroidism and ophthalmopathy. RNA transcripts gave rise to amplified TCR beta CDR3 regions. RT-PCR in the first round (using the HTBI primer set) targeted the TCR CDR3. MiXCR, applied by TCRdb to the multiplex PCR reads, yields one record per CDR3 protein. This table has around 390,000 distinct CDR3 sequences, 14% appearing once. Clinical Activity Scores of at least 3, NOSPECS grades of at least 4 and durations under 3 months characterized ophthalmopathy patients. Cells are PBMCs isolated from roughly 10 ml of fresh blood. Overall study findings and caveats: Ophthalmopathy could be told apart from stable hyperthyroidism with a 13 V-J model.

This TCR derives from a woman between 25 and 40 years old with Graves' ophthalmopathy. Material for sequencing was blood.

The CDR3 protein is CATSDRRAKNEKLFF. Written as DNA, the CDR3 is TGTGCCACCAGTGATCGGAGGGCTAAGAATGAAAAACTGTTTTTT. The genes are TRBV24-1 and TRBJ1-4, with D unclear. The V gene lost 3 bases and the J gene lost 5 bases, with 12 bases spanning the gap. This CDR3 has 15 residues. From germline, CDR1 is KGHDR and CDR2 SFDVKD.